These T cell receptor beta chains were read from a single sample in a study of patients and donors after allogeneic stem cell transplantation. MiXCR, run by TCRdb on the RT-PCR reads, gives a single entry per CDR3 protein. Of approximately 170,000 distinct CDR3 sequences listed, approximately 30% are singletons. Input material: blood, either unsorted or a sorted T cell fraction (not recorded which). The receptors were gathered from a human donor who was either an allogeneic HSCT recipient or a stem cell or donor lymphocyte infusion donor (not recorded which). It is not recorded whose cells these are; they may come from a transplant donor. CDR3s include the opening cysteine and the closing phenylalanine or tryptophan. D genes are given only for firm matches. Clone size, where shown, is once, few, many, or a class for clones that have expanded.

d_call j_call cdr3_length clone_size v_call cdr3_nt cdr3_aa
- TRBJ2-7 14 - TRBV3-1 TGTGCCAGCAGCCGCACCACAGGGTTGTACGAGCAGTACTTC CASSRTTGLYEQYF
- TRBJ2-1 16 - TRBV12-3/TRBV12-4 TGTGCCAGCAGTTTCGCTAGGAGAACCTCCTACAATGAGCAGTTCTTC CASSFARRTSYNEQFF
- TRBJ1-3 18 few TRBV9 TGTGCCAGCAGCCCTCTGGGAGGACAGCTATACTCTGGAAACACCATATATTTT CASSPLGGQLYSGNTIYF
- TRBJ2-7 18 once TRBV21-1 TGTGCCAGCATCCAACCAGGGGTGAGCAACCCTGGGGCCTACGAGCAGTACTTC CASIQPGVSNPGAYEQYF
TRBD2 TRBJ2-5 17 - TRBV10-3 TGTGCCATCAGTGAGTGGCAAAGCGGGAGCCCCCAAGAGACCCAGTACTTC CAISEWQSGSPQETQYF
- TRBJ2-7 13 - TRBV12-3/TRBV12-4 TGTGCCAGCAGGCTACAGGGCACCTACGAGCAGTACTTC CASRLQGTYEQYF
- TRBJ2-2 15 once TRBV12-3/TRBV12-4 TGTGCCAGCAGTTTTGTCCTCACGGCCACCGGGGAGCTGTTTTTT CASSFVLTATGELFF
- TRBJ1-5 14 - TRBV9 TGTGCCAGCAGCCCCGGGACCCTTGGACAGCCCCAGCATTTT CASSPGTLGQPQHF
TRBD2 TRBJ2-7 16 - TRBV20-1 TGCAGTGCTAGAGCAACCACTAGCGGGATTGCCTACGAGCAGTACTTC CSARATTSGIAYEQYF
TRBD2 TRBJ2-7 13 - TRBV6-5 TGTGCCAGCAGTTACGGCGGGAGACGTGAGCAGTACTTC CASSYGGRREQYF
- TRBJ2-3 15 few TRBV27 TGTGCCAGCAGTTTTTTAGGAGTTAGCACAGATACGCAGTATTTT CASSFLGVSTDTQYF
TRBD2 TRBJ2-7 14 few TRBV4-3 TGCGCCAGCAGCCAAGGACTAGCGGTATACGAGCAGTACTTC CASSQGLAVYEQYF
- TRBJ2-1 17 - TRBV6-2/TRBV6-3 TGTGCCAGCAGTTACCCTAAGGAGGGGGGAACCTACAATGAGCAGTTCTTC CASSYPKEGGTYNEQFF
TRBD1 TRBJ2-7 16 - TRBV4-2 TGTGCCAGCAGCCCGAGAGGGGGCCAGGGGTTCTACGAGCAGTACTTC CASSPRGGQGFYEQYF
TRBD2 TRBJ2-7 16 - TRBV10-3 TGTGCCATCAGTCCTCTTAATAGCGGGCCCTCCTACGAGCAGTACTTC CAISPLNSGPSYEQYF
TRBD1 TRBJ1-2 15 many TRBV6-5 TGTGCCAGCAGTTATAGGGGACAGTCTATCGACGGCTACACCTTC CASSYRGQSIDGYTF
TRBD1 TRBJ2-7 14 - TRBV28 TGTGCCAGCAGTACTTCAGGGGGACCCTACGAGCAGTACTTC CASSTSGGPYEQYF
- TRBJ2-1 16 few TRBV5-1 TGCGCCAGCAGCCGGACGGACAGCCTCTCCTACAATGAGCAGTTCTTC CASSRTDSLSYNEQFF
- TRBJ2-7 14 - TRBV7-9 TGTGCCAGCAGCTTAGCAGGGATCGCCTACGAGCAGTACTTC CASSLAGIAYEQYF
- TRBJ1-5 18 - TRBV2 TGTGCCAGCAGTGAACCACAACGGGGGGGCTACGGAGTAATCCCCCAGCATTTT CASSEPQRGGYGVIPQHF
- TRBJ2-7 14 - TRBV6-5 TGTGCCAGCAGTTACTCGGGTCGGGGCTACGAGCAGTACTTC CASSYSGRGYEQYF
- TRBJ2-4 14 few TRBV7-2 TGTGCCAGCACCCCTAGCGTAGCCAAAAACATTCAGTACTTC CASTPSVAKNIQYF
- TRBJ2-7 13 few TRBV29-1 TGCAGCGTCTATACCGACGGCTACTACGAGCAGTACTTC CSVYTDGYYEQYF
TRBD1 TRBJ1-1 14 - TRBV7-9 TGTGCCAGCAGCTTAGAGGGGACAGGGGGCAATGCTTTCTTT CASSLEGTGGNAFF
TRBD1 TRBJ1-6 15 - TRBV7-9 TGTGCCAGCACCTCCGGGACAGGGGTGTATTCACCCCTCCACTTT CASTSGTGVYSPLHF
- TRBJ2-1 13 few TRBV29-1 TGCAGCGTTGATGAGGTGACGGGGTATGAGCAGTTCTTC CSVDEVTGYEQFF
TRBD1 TRBJ2-7 13 - TRBV6-5 TGTGCCAGCAGTCAGGGGGCGTCCTACGAGCAGTACTTC CASSQGASYEQYF
- TRBJ1-4 15 many TRBV12-3/TRBV12-4 TGTGCCAGCAGCCCCCTATGGGGCTCCAATGAAAAACTGTTTTTT CASSPLWGSNEKLFF